This T cell receptor (beta chain) derives from a study of breast tumors, draining lymph nodes, adjacent tissues. Study results and limitations: Tumor and nontumor repertoires were significantly more similar in luminal-like than in basal-like breast cancer.

TCRdb recomputed calls from the multiplex PCR reads with MiXCR, one row per CDR3 protein. This sample has 200,000 to 300,000 distinct CDR3 sequences, with about 33% found just once. Samples came from axillary lymph nodes draining the breast cancer. This clonotype was counted many times. Its antigen is unknown. Sequences were obtained from axillary lymph node tissue. The receptor was derived from a female donor with breast cancer. Some clones in this sample may be carry-over from other donors' samples.

CDR3 protein: CASRILLPDTQYF. The DNA of the CDR3 is TGTGCCAGCAGGATACTCCTCCCCGATACGCAGTATTTT. V and J are TRBV14 and TRBJ2-3; unclear D gene. Germline CDR1 is SGHDN and CDR2 is FVKESK. This CDR3 has 13 residues. Trimming took 6 bases from V and 6 from J, leaving 13 bases between them. Variable domain in full (rest from reference TRBV14 and TRBJ2-3): EAGVTQFPSHSVIEKGQTVTLRCDPISGHDNLYWYRRVMGKEIKFLLHFVKESKQDESGMPNNRFLAERTGGTYSTLKVQPAELEDSGVYFCASRILLPDTQYFGPGTRLTVL.